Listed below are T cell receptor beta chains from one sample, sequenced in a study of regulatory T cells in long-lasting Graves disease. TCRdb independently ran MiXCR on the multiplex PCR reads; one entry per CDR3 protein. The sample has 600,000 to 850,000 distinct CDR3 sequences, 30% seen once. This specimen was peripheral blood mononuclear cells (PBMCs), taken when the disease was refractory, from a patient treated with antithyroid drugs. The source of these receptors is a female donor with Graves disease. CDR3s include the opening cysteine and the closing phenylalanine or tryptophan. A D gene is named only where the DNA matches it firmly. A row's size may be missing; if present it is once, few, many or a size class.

CSARSGRGPQQYF | TGCAGTGCTAGATCGGGTAGAGGCCCCCAGCAGTACTTC | many | . | TRBJ2-7 | TRBV20-1
CASSPLEGGTEQYF | TGTGCCAGCAGTCCCCTCGAGGGGGGGACCGAGCAGTACTTC | . | . | TRBJ2-7 | TRBV27
CASSLVAQSNQPQHF | TGTGCCAGCAGCTTAGTTGCGCAAAGCAATCAGCCCCAGCATTTT | . | . | TRBJ1-5 | TRBV7-2
CASSSRKGGTEAFF | TGCGCCAGCAGCAGCCGCAAGGGGGGCACTGAAGCTTTCTTT | . | . | TRBJ1-1 | TRBV5-1
CASSPPAGALYGYTF | TGTGCCAGCAGCCCTCCGGCGGGAGCACTATATGGCTACACCTTC | . | . | TRBJ1-2 | TRBV6-2/TRBV6-3
CASSQTNILGAYGYTF | TGTGCCAGCAGCCAAACAAATATTCTAGGGGCGTATGGCTACACCTTC | . | . | TRBJ1-2 | TRBV3-1
CASSQEGLAGGFYEQYF | TGTGCCAGCAGCCAAGAGGGACTAGCGGGAGGGTTCTACGAGCAGTACTTC | few | TRBD2 | TRBJ2-7 | TRBV4-2
CASSAWTGDYGYTF | TGTGCCAGCAGTGCCTGGACAGGGGACTATGGCTACACCTTC | . | TRBD1 | TRBJ1-2 | TRBV6-1
CASSPNSGRGDSPLHF | TGTGCCAGCTCACCCAACTCCGGCAGGGGCGATTCACCCCTCCACTTT | once | . | TRBJ1-6 | TRBV18
CASSLLGPTSTEAFF | TGTGCCAGCAGCTTATTGGGACCCACGAGCACTGAAGCTTTCTTT | few | . | TRBJ1-1 | TRBV7-9
CASSLGGAGSGANVLTF | TGTGCCAGCAGCTTGGGAGGGGCCGGCTCTGGGGCCAACGTCCTGACTTTC | . | . | TRBJ2-6 | TRBV5-4
CASSIDGTEYSNQPQHF | TGTGCCAGTAGTATAGACGGGACAGAGTATAGCAATCAGCCCCAGCATTTT | . | TRBD1 | TRBJ1-5 | TRBV19
CASSSRGYRDTGELFF | TGTGCCAGCAGTTCCAGGGGTTATAGGGACACCGGGGAGCTGTTTTTT | . | . | TRBJ2-2 | TRBV27
CASSQDPGYTDTQYF | TGTGCCAGCAGCCAAGACCCAGGTTACACAGATACGCAGTATTTT | . | . | TRBJ2-3 | TRBV3-1
CASSPQTAFAGNQPQHF | TGTGCCAGCAGTCCTCAGACCGCGTTCGCCGGCAATCAGCCCCAGCATTTT | many | . | TRBJ1-5 | TRBV28
CANSRPISYEQYF | TGTGCCAACAGTCGACCGATCTCCTACGAGCAGTACTTC | . | . | TRBJ2-7 | TRBV12-3/TRBV12-4
CASSPPDRNTEAFF | TGTGCCAGCTCACCCCCGGACAGGAACACTGAAGCTTTCTTT | few | . | TRBJ1-1 | TRBV18
CASSFDRGLSTEAFF | TGTGCCAGCAGCTTCGACAGGGGGCTTAGCACTGAAGCTTTCTTT | many | TRBD1 | TRBJ1-1 | TRBV11-2
CASTPRSLGYGYTF | TGTGCCAGCACCCCCCGGAGCTTGGGGTATGGCTACACCTTC | few | . | TRBJ1-2 | TRBV9
CSAREPGRDTEAFF | TGCAGTGCTAGAGAACCAGGGAGGGACACTGAAGCTTTCTTT | . | . | TRBJ1-1 | TRBV20-1
CSARVRELDRSNEKLFF | TGCAGTGCTAGAGTTCGCGAATTGGACAGGAGTAATGAAAAACTGTTTTTT | . | TRBD1 | TRBJ1-4 | TRBV20-1
CASRIRGATTEEYF | TGTGCCAGCAGGATTCGTGGCGCCACCACGGAGGAGTACTTC | . | . | TRBJ2-7 | TRBV28
CSARDPIGNQPQHF | TGCAGTGCTAGAGATCCCATAGGCAATCAGCCCCAGCATTTT | . | . | TRBJ1-5 | TRBV20-1
CASSQAGAVTEAFF | TGTGCCAGCAGCCAAGCAGGGGCTGTCACTGAAGCTTTCTTT | . | . | TRBJ1-1 | TRBV14
CASSLETGINQPQHF | TGTGCCAGCAGTTTAGAGACAGGGATCAATCAGCCCCAGCATTTT | few | TRBD1 | TRBJ1-5 | TRBV28
CASSLVQGTYTEAFF | TGTGCCAGCAGCTTGGTCCAGGGTACTTACACTGAAGCTTTCTTT | few | . | TRBJ1-1 | TRBV5-5
CASIKGLGSINTEAFF | TGTGCCAGCATTAAGGGGTTGGGCAGTATAAACACTGAAGCTTTCTTT | . | . | TRBJ1-1 | TRBV11-2
CASGFGRGSTDTQYF | TGTGCTAGTGGGTTTGGAAGGGGGAGCACAGATACGCAGTATTTT | . | . | TRBJ2-3 | TRBV12-5
CASSLGAGYQPQHF | TGCGCCAGCAGCTTGGGTGCGGGTTATCAGCCCCAGCATTTT | many | . | TRBJ1-5 | TRBV5-1
CASRVQGTGGYTF | TGTGCCAGCAGGGTACAGGGGACGGGCGGCTACACCTTC | . | TRBD1 | TRBJ1-2 | TRBV12-3/TRBV12-4
CSATRSFGEKLFF | TGCAGTGCTACCAGGTCCTTCGGGGAAAAACTGTTTTTT | . | . | TRBJ1-4 | TRBV20-1
CSAIQGEPYEQYF | TGCAGTGCGATACAGGGCGAGCCCTACGAGCAGTACTTC | . | . | TRBJ2-7 | TRBV20-1
CATTSPRLQETQYF | TGTGCCACCACCAGTCCAAGACTTCAAGAGACCCAGTACTTC | few | . | TRBJ2-5 | TRBV24-1
CASSTYTLWGNSAEAFF | TGTGCCAGCAGCACTTATACCCTCTGGGGTAACAGTGCTGAAGCTTTCTTT | many | . | TRBJ1-1 | TRBV28
CASSLIGEDQPQHF | TGTGCCAGCAGCTTAATAGGGGAGGATCAGCCCCAGCATTTT | . | . | TRBJ1-5 | TRBV7-9
CASSEMKGTEAFF | TGTGCCAGCAGTGAGATGAAGGGGACTGAAGCTTTCTTT | . | . | TRBJ1-1 | TRBV6-1
CASTGDQYYGYTF | TGTGCCAGCACCGGAGATCAGTACTATGGCTACACCTTC | many | . | TRBJ1-2 | TRBV2
CTAGGEAGYTF | TGCACCGCGGGAGGGGAGGCTGGCTACACCTTC | . | . | TRBJ1-2 | TRBV29-1
CATYRGNTEAFF | TGTGCCACATACAGGGGGAACACTGAAGCTTTCTTT | . | TRBD1 | TRBJ1-1 | TRBV12-3/TRBV12-4
CASSLVGLAINNNEQFF | TGTGCCAGCAGCTTAGTGGGGCTAGCTATTAATAACAATGAGCAGTTCTTC | few | . | TRBJ2-1 | TRBV13
CASSDPPGQGLPEAFF | TGTGCCAGCAGTGACCCGCCGGGACAGGGGCTACCTGAAGCTTTCTTT | . | TRBD1 | TRBJ1-1 | TRBV2
CASTRSTGELFF | TGTGCCAGCACCCGTAGCACCGGGGAGCTGTTTTTT | few | . | TRBJ2-2 | TRBV12-3/TRBV12-4
CASNPGTGGAQHYGYTF | TGTGCCAGCAACCCAGGGACAGGGGGCGCGCAGCACTATGGCTACACCTTC | . | TRBD1 | TRBJ1-2 | TRBV13
CASRPPPGTGGSPSYGYTF | TGTGCCAGCAGGCCACCGCCCGGGACAGGGGGATCCCCTTCCTATGGCTACACCTTC | . | TRBD1 | TRBJ1-2 | TRBV6-1
CASSYSSARDYGYTF | TGTGCCAGCAGTTACTCGAGCGCTAGGGACTATGGCTACACCTTC | few | . | TRBJ1-2 | TRBV6-5
CASSLASDYTF | TGTGCCAGCAGCCTGGCCAGTGACTACACCTTC | few | . | TRBJ1-2 | TRBV11-1
CSVEKTRGNTEAFF | TGCAGCGTTGAAAAAACTAGGGGGAACACTGAAGCTTTCTTT | . | . | TRBJ1-1 | TRBV29-1
CASSDRPSGSGYTF | TGTGCCAGCAGCGACCGACCTTCTGGAAGCGGCTACACCTTC | many | . | TRBJ1-2 | TRBV28